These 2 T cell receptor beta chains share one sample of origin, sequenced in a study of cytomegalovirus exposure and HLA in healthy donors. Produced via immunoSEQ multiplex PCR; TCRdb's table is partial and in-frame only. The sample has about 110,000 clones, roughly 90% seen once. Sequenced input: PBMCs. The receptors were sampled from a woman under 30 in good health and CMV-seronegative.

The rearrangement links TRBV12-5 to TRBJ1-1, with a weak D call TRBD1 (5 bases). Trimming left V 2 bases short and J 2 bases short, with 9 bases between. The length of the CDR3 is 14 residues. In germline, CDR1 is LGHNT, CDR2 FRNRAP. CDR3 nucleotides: TGTGCTAGTGGTTTGTCCACAGGAAACACTGAAGCTTTCTTT. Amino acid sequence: CASGLSTGNTEAFF.

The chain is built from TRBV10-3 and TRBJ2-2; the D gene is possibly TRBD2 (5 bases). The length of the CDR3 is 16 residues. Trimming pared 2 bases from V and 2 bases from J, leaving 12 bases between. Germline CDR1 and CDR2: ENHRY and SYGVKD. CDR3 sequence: CAISEQSGLNTGELFF. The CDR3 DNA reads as TGTGCCATCAGTGAGCAGAGCGGACTTAACACCGGGGAGCTGTTTTTT.